Each of the 7 T cell receptor beta chains below was sequenced from the same sample in a study of blood T cell repertoires in COVID-19. Produced via immunoSEQ multiplex PCR; TCRdb's table is partial and in-frame only. The sample lists 300,000 to 350,000 clones, roughly 87% seen once, with around 9.9% in the top ten. The sample taken for sequencing was peripheral blood. These receptors were taken from a man younger than 45 with COVID-19, enrolled during active disease.

V usage is TRBV7-2 and J usage is TRBJ2-7; perhaps TRBD2 as D (6 bases). V was trimmed by 8 bases and J by 6 bases, leaving 20 bases between them. The length of the CDR3 is 14 residues. From germline, CDR1 is SGHTA and CDR2 FQGNSA. This CDR3 reads CASRGSGRRGEQYF. The CDR3 DNA follows: TGTGCCAGCCGGGGATCAGGGAGGCGGGGCGAGCAGTACTTC.

This sequence joins TRBV7-9 and TRBJ1-2; D perhaps matches TRBD1 (6 bases). With 1 base removed from V and 2 bases from J, the gap between germline ends came to 14 bases. The germline V gene has CDR1 SEHNR and CDR2 FQNEAQ (reference sequence). CDR3 length: 16 residues. The CDR3 nucleotides are TGTGCCAGCAGCTTAGTTGTGGACAGAAAAAACTATGGCTACACCTTC. Residues: CASSLVVDRKNYGYTF. The full variable domain, with the rest looked up from reference TRBV7-9 and TRBJ1-2, is DTGVSQNPRHKITKRGQNVTFRCDPISEHNRLYWYRQTLGQGPEFLTYFQNEAQLEKSRLLSDRFSAERPKGSFSTLEIQRTEQGDSAMYLCASSLVVDRKNYGYTFGSGTRLTVV.

The J gene is TRBJ2-7, the V gene TRBV18, with 7 positions matching TRBD1. The CDR3 covers 13 residues. The V and J ends lost 5 bases and 4 bases, in that order; junction bases with no gene match: 5. Germline V lookup: CDR1 KGHSH, CDR2 LQKENI. The CDR3 sequence is CASSSDRVYEQYF. The CDR3 DNA is TGTGCCAGCTCATCCGACAGGGTTTACGAGCAGTACTTC.

The chain links TRBV7-8 to TRBJ2-1; perhaps TRBD1 as D (6 bases). V lost 4 bases to trimming and J lost 12 bases, with 19 bases between them. The CDR3 has 14 residues. CDR1 is SGHVS, CDR2 FQNEAQ, per germline. This chain's CDR3 is CASSSSGPDRGQFF. The CDR3 DNA is TGTGCCAGCAGCTCCTCCGGCCCGGACAGAGGGCAGTTCTTC.

The chain joins TRBV6-5 to TRBJ1-6; D unresolved. The CDR3 sequence is 12 residues long. V was pared by 4 bases and J by 7 bases, with 5 bases between. From germline, CDR1 is MNHEY and CDR2 SVGAGI. The CDR3 loop reads CASSSQNSPLHF. The DNA for the CDR3 is TGTGCCAGCAGTTCTCAGAATTCACCCCTCCACTTT.

This chain connects TRBV7-6 to TRBJ1-5; 8 nucleotides line up with TRBD1. CDR3 length equals 16 residues. The germline gives CDR1 SGHVS, CDR2 FNYEAQ. V was pared by 0 bases and J by 4 bases, with 5 bases of the junction left unmatched. CDR3 DNA sequence: TGTGCCAGCAGCTTAGCACCGGGACAGGAAAATCAGCCCCAGCATTTT. As protein: CASSLAPGQENQPQHF.

The V call is TRBV9, the J call TRBJ2-3; no firm D call. Germline CDR1 reads SGDLS; CDR2 reads YYNGEE. This CDR3 has 16 residues. Trimming stripped 0 bases from V and 1 base from J, with 12 bases between. CDR3 sequence (DNA): TGTGCCAGCAGCGTAGGTCAGTTTGGGCGCACAGATACGCAGTATTTT. The encoded protein is CASSVGQFGRTDTQYF.